The next 20 T cell receptor beta chains were all read from a single sample in a study. The TRBV12-4/TRBJ1-2 clonotypes were amplified using barcode primers with ligated adaptors. A single record per CDR3 protein comes from TCRdb applying MiXCR to the multiplex PCR reads. The data contain 500 to 800 distinct CDR3 sequences, under 6.5% of them singletons. The sorted Tregs were CD4+CD25+CD127-/low cells. The sample consisted of tumor-infiltrating Tregs sorted from the breast tumor. Every receptor here comes from a female donor with breast cancer.

This clonotype rates as medium-sized. V usage is TRBV12-3 or TRBV12-4 and J usage is TRBJ1-2, with TRBD1 matching 7 bases. V shed 6 bases and J 3 bases; nucleotides not matched to a gene: 10. The CDR3 consists of 15 residues. The CDR3 bases are TGTGCCAGCAGCCGACAGGGAAGGAGGTACTATGGCTACACCTTC. The encoded protein is CASSRQGRRYYGYTF.

By proportion, this clonotype is large. CDR3 loop: CASSLNGNYGYTF. The CDR3, as DNA: TGTGCCAGCAGTTTGAACGGGAACTATGGCTACACCTTC. The chain uses TRBV12-3 or TRBV12-4 and TRBJ1-2; D gene ambiguous. Deletions cut 3 bases from V and 2 bases from J, with 7 bases between. The CDR3 loop spans 13 amino acids.

The chain carries TRBV12-3 or TRBV12-4 and TRBJ1-2; D ambiguous. The ends were cut back, 3 bases at V and 5 bases at J, with 10 bases in the middle. The CDR3 sequence is 13 residues long. CDR3 in DNA: TGTGCCAGCAGTTTTCGAAGACCTTATGGCTACACCTTC. Translated, it gives CASSFRRPYGYTF.

This clonotype is classed as large (0.1 to 1%). This rearrangement joins TRBV12-3 or TRBV12-4 to TRBJ1-2, with D possibly TRBD1 on 5 matching bases. The CDR3 totals 15 residues. V was clipped by 6 bases and J by 5 bases, with 19 bases between them. The CDR3 coding sequence is TGTGCCAGCAGGCCCGACAGCCTCCTAGGGTATGGCTACACCTTC. This sequence encodes CASRPDSLLGYGYTF.

By sample fraction, this clonotype is large. V and J are TRBV12-3 or TRBV12-4 and TRBJ1-2; TRBD1 aligns across 7 bases. This CDR3 contains 14 residues. Trimming took 8 bases from V and 7 from J; bases not matched to a gene: 13. The CDR3 DNA reads as TGTGCCAGCGGATTACAGGGGTCGAAAGGTGGCTACACCTTC. It codes for CASGLQGSKGGYTF.

Within the sample, this clonotype is medium-sized (0.01 to 0.1%). The V and J genes are TRBV12-3 or TRBV12-4 and TRBJ1-2, with D perhaps TRBD1 (5 bases). CDR3 size: 14 residues. Deletions cut 4 bases from V and 5 bases from J, with 14 bases between. CDR3 in DNA: TGTGCCAGCAGTTCCACCGGGACGACATATGGCTACACCTTC. It is translated as CASSSTGTTYGYTF.

The J gene is TRBJ1-2, the V gene TRBV12-3 or TRBV12-4; 9 bases are shared with TRBD1. The CDR3 loop spans 16 amino acids. V trimming: 3 bases; J trimming: 7 bases; junction bases outside the gene matches: 12. The CDR3, as DNA: TGTGCCAGCAGTTTGACCGGACAGGGGCTATCAAGTGGCTACACCTTC. Protein product: CASSLTGQGLSSGYTF.

By share, this clonotype ranks as large. This chain connects TRBV12-3 or TRBV12-4 to TRBJ1-2; possibly TRBD1 for D (6 bases). CDR3 length: 12 residues. V lost 5 bases and J 8 bases, leaving 12 bases between the germline ends. CDR3 loop: CASSPSDRGYTF. The CDR3 nucleotides are TGTGCCAGCAGTCCATCAGACAGGGGCTACACCTTC.

In this sample, this clonotype is large (0.1 to 1%). The V call is TRBV12-3 or TRBV12-4, the J call TRBJ1-2, with 9 bases aligning to TRBD1. This CDR3 contains 13 residues. Trimming took 7 bases from V and 4 from J; bases not matched to a gene: 4. The CDR3 reads CASNRDRVYGYTF. DNA for the CDR3: TGTGCCAGCAACCGGGACAGGGTCTATGGCTACACCTTC.

Sample share makes this clonotype large. The genes are TRBV12-3 or TRBV12-4 and TRBJ1-2, with no clear D. Trimming took off 6 bases at V and 6 bases at J, with 11 bases between the two ends. The CDR3 contains 12 residues. The CDR3 DNA follows: TGTGCCAGCAGCTTCGCTGGGCATGGCTACACCTTC. Translation gives CASSFAGHGYTF.

This clonotype was counted only a few times. The J gene is TRBJ1-2, the V gene TRBV12-3 or TRBV12-4; a weak D match, TRBD1 (6 bases). Trimming took off 5 bases at V and 4 bases at J, with 8 bases between the two ends. This CDR3 contains 12 residues. CDR3 coding DNA: TGTGCCAGCAGTGGACAGATCTATGGCTACACCTTC. Translated: CASSGQIYGYTF.

This clonotype qualifies as large (0.1 to 1%). The chain recombines TRBV12-3 or TRBV12-4 with TRBJ1-2, with 9 bases that match TRBD1. The CDR3 runs to 15 residues. J lost 5 bases, V lost 5 bases, and 9 bases had no gene match. The CDR3 bases are TGTGCCAGCAGTCTCATGGACAGGGGAGATTATGGCTACACCTTC. As protein: CASSLMDRGDYGYTF.

This clonotype counts as large. The chain joins TRBV12-5 to TRBJ1-2; D gene uncertain. From germline, CDR1 is LGHNT and CDR2 FRNRAP. Trimming took 0 bases from V and 4 from J, leaving 15 bases between them. The CDR3 loop spans 16 amino acids. CDR3 protein: CASGLVRSGRFYGYTF. In DNA form, the CDR3 reads TGTGCTAGTGGTTTGGTACGAAGCGGGCGGTTCTATGGCTACACCTTC. The variable domain in full, with the rest retrieved from reference TRBV12-5 and TRBJ1-2, is DARVTQTPRHKVTEMGQEVTMRCQPILGHNTVFWYRQTMMQGLELLAYFRNRAPLDDSGMPKDRFSAEMPDATLATLKIQPSEPRDSAVYFCASGLVRSGRFYGYTFGSGTRLTVV.

This clonotype rates as medium-sized. The chain has TRBV12-3 or TRBV12-4 and TRBJ1-2, with a tentative D call TRBD1 (6 bases). The CDR3 runs to 15 residues. V lost 3 bases to trimming and J lost 2 bases, with 13 bases between them. CDR3 sequence: CASSLAGQRNYGYTF. CDR3 sequence (DNA): TGTGCCAGCAGTTTGGCCGGACAGCGGAACTATGGCTACACCTTC.

This clonotype was seen at least ten times. This chain connects TRBV12-3 or TRBV12-4 to TRBJ1-2; weak D call: TRBD1 (5 bases). This CDR3 has 14 residues. V lost 5 bases and J 8 bases, leaving 18 bases between the germline ends. In DNA form, the CDR3 reads TGTGCCAGCAGTCCAGACAGTGGGAAGCAGGGCTACACCTTC. Translated, it gives CASSPDSGKQGYTF.

By sample fraction, this clonotype is medium-sized. The chain uses TRBV12-3 or TRBV12-4 and TRBJ1-2; D remains ambiguous. The CDR3 is 12 residues long. Trimming took 6 bases from V and 4 from J, leaving 9 bases between them. CDR3 region: CASSPSIYGYTF. DNA for the CDR3: TGTGCCAGCAGCCCTTCCATCTATGGCTACACCTTC.

This clonotype is medium-sized by share. The chain recombines TRBV12-3 or TRBV12-4 with TRBJ1-2; 9 nucleotides match TRBD1. V lost 3 bases to trimming and J lost 8 bases; unmatched junction nucleotides: 7. This CDR3 is built from 14 residues. The CDR3 here is CASSLIGTGSGYTF. CDR3 nucleotide sequence: TGTGCCAGCAGTTTGATTGGGACAGGGAGCGGCTACACCTTC.

This clonotype is judged medium-sized (0.01 to 0.1%). The CDR3 protein is CASSLVVTGNPFGYTF. CDR3 coding DNA: TGTGCCAGCAGTTTAGTAGTAACAGGGAATCCATTTGGCTACACCTTC. V gene TRBV12-3 or TRBV12-4 combines with J gene TRBJ1-2; tentatively, D is TRBD1 (6 bases). Trimming shortened V by 1 base and J by 7 bases, and 19 bases separated the two germline ends. The CDR3 covers 16 residues.

This chain joins TRBV12-3 or TRBV12-4 and TRBJ1-2, with D possibly TRBD1 on 5 matching bases. This CDR3 is built from 14 residues. V lost 1 base, J lost 10 bases, and 16 bases lay in between. Here the CDR3 DNA reads TGTGCCAGCAGTTTAGGGTCAGGGATTAGTAACTACACCTTC. Translated: CASSLGSGISNYTF.

This clonotype was seen only a few times. The V and J genes are TRBV12-5 and TRBJ1-2; possibly TRBD1 for D (5 bases). This CDR3 contains 12 residues. Germline-derived CDR1 and CDR2 are LGHNT and FRNRAP. Trimming removed 7 bases from V and 8 bases from J, with 14 bases in between. CDR3 loop: CASAPGRRGYTF. DNA for the CDR3: TGTGCTAGTGCTCCGGGACGAAGGGGCTACACCTTC.